This TCR beta chain was identified during a study of blood T cell repertoires in COVID-19. Repertoires were generated with immunoSEQ multiplex PCR, while TCRdb's copy carries only in-frame clones and drops some. The sample holds 250,000 to 350,000 clones, around 84% seen once. The V end lost 3 bases, the J end lost 6 bases, and 8 bases lay between the germline ends. The CDR3 runs to 13 residues. Germline V gene lookup returns CDR1 SNHLY and CDR2 FYNNEI. Those enrolled, adults aged 18 to 89 years, came from around 24 US areas. The chain combines TRBV2 with TRBJ2-2; D is possibly TRBD2 (5 bases). The receptor was derived from a woman aged 45-59 years who had recovered from COVID-19. Specimen: PBMCs or T cells enriched from blood (not recorded which). Here the CDR3 DNA reads TGTGCCAGCAGTGATCTAGCCCCCGGGGAGCTGTTTTTT. Amino acids: CASSDLAPGELFF. Supplemented by reference TRBV2 and TRBJ2-2, the full variable domain reads EPEVTQTPSHQVTQMGQEVILRCVPISNHLYFYWYRQILGQKVEFLVSFYNNEISEKSEIFDDQFSVERPDGSNFTLKIRSTKLEDSAMYFCASSDLAPGELFFGEGSRLTVL.